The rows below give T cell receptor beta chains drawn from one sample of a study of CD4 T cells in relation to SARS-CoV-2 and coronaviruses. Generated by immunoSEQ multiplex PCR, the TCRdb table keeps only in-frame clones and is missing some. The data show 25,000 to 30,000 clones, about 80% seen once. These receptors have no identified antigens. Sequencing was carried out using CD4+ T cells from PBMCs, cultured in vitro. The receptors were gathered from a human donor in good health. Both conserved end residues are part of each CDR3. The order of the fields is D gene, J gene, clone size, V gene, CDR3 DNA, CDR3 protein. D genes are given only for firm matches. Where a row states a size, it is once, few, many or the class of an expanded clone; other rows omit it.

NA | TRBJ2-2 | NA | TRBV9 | TGTGCCAGCAGCCCTAGTCCCCCTTTAAACACCGGGGAGCTGTTTTTT | CASSPSPPLNTGELFF
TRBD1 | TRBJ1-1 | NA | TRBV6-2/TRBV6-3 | TGTGCCAGCAGTTACCAGACAGGGTGGACTGAAGCTTTCTTT | CASSYQTGWTEAFF
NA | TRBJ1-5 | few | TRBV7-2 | TGTGCCAGCAGCTTAGAACAGGGTTCGCCCCAGCATTTT | CASSLEQGSPQHF
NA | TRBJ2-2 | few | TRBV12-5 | TGTGCTAGTGGTTTGGGGGGTCAAGCTGGGTCCGGGGAGCTGTTTTTT | CASGLGGQAGSGELFF
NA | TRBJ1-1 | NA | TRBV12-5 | TGTGCTAGTGGTTCCTACTCCCAGGCGGGAGGGGAAGCTTTCTTT | CASGSYSQAGGEAFF
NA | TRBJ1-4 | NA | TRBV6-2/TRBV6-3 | TGTGCCAGCAGTTACCCGAGATCAGGGTTAAGCATCGGAGGTGAAAAACTGTTTTTT | CASSYPRSGLSIGGEKLFF
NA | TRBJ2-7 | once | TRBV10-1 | TGCGCCAGCAGTGAGATTGGGACTGGGAACGAGCAGTACTTC | CASSEIGTGNEQYF
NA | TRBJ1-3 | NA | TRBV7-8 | TGTGCCAGCCAGACGGACGGTGCACCTGGAAACACCATATATTTT | CASQTDGAPGNTIYF
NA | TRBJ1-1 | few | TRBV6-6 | TGTGCCAGCAGTCCCTCCGGGCAGTTCCTCGGAGCTTTCTTT | CASSPSGQFLGAFF
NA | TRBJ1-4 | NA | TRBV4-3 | TGCGCCAGCAGCCAACAGGGCCCTAATGAAAAACTGTTTTTT | CASSQQGPNEKLFF
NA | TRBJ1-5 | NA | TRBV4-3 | TGCGCCAGCAGCCAGGAATTAGCGGATTCTAATCAGCCCCAGCATTTT | CASSQELADSNQPQHF
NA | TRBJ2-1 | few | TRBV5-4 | TGTGCCAGCAGCTTAGCGGGTTTGGGATACAATGAGCAGTTCTTC | CASSLAGLGYNEQFF
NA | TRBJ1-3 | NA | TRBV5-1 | TGCGCCAGCAGCTTGGTGGGAGGCCTGGCGGGAAACACCATATATTTT | CASSLVGGLAGNTIYF
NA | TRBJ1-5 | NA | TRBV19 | TGTGCCAGTAACCCCACCGACATCTCCTATAGCAATCAGCCCCAGCATTTT | CASNPTDISYSNQPQHF
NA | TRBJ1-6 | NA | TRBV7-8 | TGTGCCAGCAGCTTATTAACGGCCGGGGTCGGGAATTCACCCCTCCACTTT | CASSLLTAGVGNSPLHF
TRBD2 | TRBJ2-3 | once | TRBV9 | TGTGCCAGCAGCGTAGGGCTAGCGGGAGTGCGCACAGATACGCAGTATTTT | CASSVGLAGVRTDTQYF
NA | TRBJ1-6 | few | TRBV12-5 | TGTGCTAGTTCCCTAGAGAGAGGTACACCCCTCCACTTT | CASSLERGTPLHF
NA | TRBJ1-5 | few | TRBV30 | TGTGCCTGGAGTGTACCCGCACTTGCCAATCAGCCCCAGCATTTT | CAWSVPALANQPQHF
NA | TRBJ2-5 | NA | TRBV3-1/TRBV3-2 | TGTGCCAGCAGCCATCGGGGACAAGAGACCCAGTACTTC | CASSHRGQETQYF
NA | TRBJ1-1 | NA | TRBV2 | TGTGCCAGCAGGGGTGAGGTTGGCACTGAAGCTTTCTTT | CASRGEVGTEAFF
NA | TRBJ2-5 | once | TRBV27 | TGTGCCAGCAGTTTATCGTTTAGGGTGGAAGAGACCCAGTACTTC | CASSLSFRVEETQYF
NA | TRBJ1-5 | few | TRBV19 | TGTGCCAGTAGTATATGGGGGGATAATCAGCCCCAGCATTTT | CASSIWGDNQPQHF
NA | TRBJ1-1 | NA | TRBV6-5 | TGTGCCAGCATCCGGGAGGGGGATGGCACTGAAGCTTTCTTT | CASIREGDGTEAFF
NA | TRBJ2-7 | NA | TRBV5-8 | TGTGCCAGCAGCTCCTGGTGGGGCCTTCTGGTCAACTTGGACGAGCAGTACTTC | CASSSWWGLLVNLDEQYF
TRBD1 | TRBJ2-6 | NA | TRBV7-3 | TGTGCCAGCAGCCCTCCGGGACAGTACTCTGGGGCCAACGTCCTGACTTTC | CASSPPGQYSGANVLTF
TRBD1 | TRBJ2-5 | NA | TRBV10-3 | TGTGCCATCAGTCGGACAGGGGGTGTAGAGACCCAGTACTTC | CAISRTGGVETQYF
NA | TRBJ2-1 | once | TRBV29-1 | TGCAGCGTTGAATTTTCGAGCAATGAGCAGTTCTTC | CSVEFSSNEQFF
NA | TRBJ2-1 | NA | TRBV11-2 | TGTGCCAGCAGCCCCCGGCCAACATCAGGCAATGAGCAGTTCTTC | CASSPRPTSGNEQFF
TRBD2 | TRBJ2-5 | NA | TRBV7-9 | TGTGCCAGCAGCAAGGGACTAGCGGGAGTTGAGACCCAGTACTTC | CASSKGLAGVETQYF
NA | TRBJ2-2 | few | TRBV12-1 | TGTGCCAGCAGCCCCCGTTCTAGCGGGAGGTGCCACCGGGAGCTGTTTTTT | CASSPRSSGRCHRELFF
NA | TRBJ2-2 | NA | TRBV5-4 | TGTGCCAGCAGCCTTGGAGCGGCGGGGGAGCTGTTTTTT | CASSLGAAGELFF
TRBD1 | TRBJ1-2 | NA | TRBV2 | TGTGCCAGCAGTAGACAGGGACCCCCCTATGGCTACACCTTC | CASSRQGPPYGYTF
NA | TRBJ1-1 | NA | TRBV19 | TGTGCCAGTAGTTTTTCGACAAACACTGAAGCTTTCTTT | CASSFSTNTEAFF
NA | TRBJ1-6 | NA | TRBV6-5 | TGTGCCAGCAGTACCTTCAATTCACCCCTCCACTTT | CASSTFNSPLHF
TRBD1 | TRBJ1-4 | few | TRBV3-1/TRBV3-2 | TGTGCCAGCAGCCAAGACAGGGGGCCTGAAAAACTGTTTTTT | CASSQDRGPEKLFF
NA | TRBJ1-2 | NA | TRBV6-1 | TGTGCCAGCAGTGATGGGCGGGCTAACTATGGCTACACCTTC | CASSDGRANYGYTF
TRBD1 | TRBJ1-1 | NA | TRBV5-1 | TGCGCCAGCAGCGGCTGGACAGGGCGGACTGAAGCTTTCTTT | CASSGWTGRTEAFF
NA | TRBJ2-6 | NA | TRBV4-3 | TGCGCCAGCAGCCAGACATGGGGCACCTCTGGGGCCAACGTCCTGACTTTC | CASSQTWGTSGANVLTF
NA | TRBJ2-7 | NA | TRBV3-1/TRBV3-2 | TGTGCCAGCAGTACCTATTACGAGCAGTACTTC | CASSTYYEQYF
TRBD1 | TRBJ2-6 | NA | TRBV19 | TGTGCCAGTAGTTGGACAGGGGCTTTCCCTGGGGCCAACGTCCTGACTTTC | CASSWTGAFPGANVLTF
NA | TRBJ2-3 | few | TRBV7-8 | TGTGCCAGCAGCTTCGACAGATACACAGATACGCAGTATTTT | CASSFDRYTDTQYF
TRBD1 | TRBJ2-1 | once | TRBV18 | TGTGCCAGCTCACCACCGTGGGCAGGGGGCAGAGAGAATGAGCAGTTCTTC | CASSPPWAGGRENEQFF
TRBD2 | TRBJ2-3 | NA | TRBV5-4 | TGTGCCAGCAGCTTGGGACTAGCGGGGGAAGGATATACGCAGTATTTT | CASSLGLAGEGYTQYF
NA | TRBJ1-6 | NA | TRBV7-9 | TGTGCCAGCACCCAAGGTGGTAGCGAAGGCAATTCACCCCTCCACTTT | CASTQGGSEGNSPLHF
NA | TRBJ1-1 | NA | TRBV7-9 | TGTGCCAGCAGCTTAGGGGGGTTGAACACTGAAGCTTTCTTT | CASSLGGLNTEAFF
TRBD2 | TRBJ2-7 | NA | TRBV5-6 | TGTGCCAGCAGCTCAAGACTAGCGGGAGGGTACGAGCAGTACTTC | CASSSRLAGGYEQYF
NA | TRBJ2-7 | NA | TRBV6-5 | TGTGCCAGCAGTAAACAAACAGGTTACGAGCAGTACTTC | CASSKQTGYEQYF
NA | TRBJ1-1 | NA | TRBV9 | TGTGCCAGCAGCGTAGGGGGCAGGCCGGACACTGAAGCTTTCTTT | CASSVGGRPDTEAFF